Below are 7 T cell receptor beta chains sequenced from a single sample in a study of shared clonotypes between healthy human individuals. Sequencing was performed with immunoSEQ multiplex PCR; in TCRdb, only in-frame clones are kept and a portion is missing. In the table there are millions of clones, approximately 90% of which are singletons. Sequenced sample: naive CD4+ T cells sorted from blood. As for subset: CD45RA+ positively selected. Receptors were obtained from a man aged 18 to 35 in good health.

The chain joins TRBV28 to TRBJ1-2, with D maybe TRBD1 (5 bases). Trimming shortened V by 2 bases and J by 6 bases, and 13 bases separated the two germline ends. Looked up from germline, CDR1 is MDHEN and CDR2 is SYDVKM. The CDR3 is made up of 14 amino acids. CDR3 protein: CASSLSRELHGYTF. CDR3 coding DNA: TGTGCCAGCAGTTTAAGCAGGGAATTGCATGGCTACACCTTC.

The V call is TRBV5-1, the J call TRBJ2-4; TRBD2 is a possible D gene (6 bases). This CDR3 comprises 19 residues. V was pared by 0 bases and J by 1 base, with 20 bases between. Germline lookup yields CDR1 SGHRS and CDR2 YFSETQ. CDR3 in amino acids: CASSLVLAGHPTAKNIQYF. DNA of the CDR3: TGCGCCAGCAGCTTGGTTTTGGCGGGGCACCCGACGGCCAAAAACATTCAGTACTTC.

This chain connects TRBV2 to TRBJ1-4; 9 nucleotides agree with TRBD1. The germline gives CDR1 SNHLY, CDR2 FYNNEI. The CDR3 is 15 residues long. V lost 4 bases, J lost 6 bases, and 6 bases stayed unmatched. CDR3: CASSGGQGSYEKLFF. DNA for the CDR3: TGTGCCAGCAGTGGGGGACAGGGATCATATGAAAAACTGTTTTTT.

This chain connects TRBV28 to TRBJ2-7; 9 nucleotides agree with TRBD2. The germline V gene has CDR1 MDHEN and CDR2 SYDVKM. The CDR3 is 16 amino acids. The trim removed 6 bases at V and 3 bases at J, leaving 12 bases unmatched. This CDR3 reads CASRGLAWSPRYEQYF. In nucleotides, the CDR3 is TGTGCCAGCAGGGGACTAGCTTGGTCCCCGCGCTACGAGCAGTACTTC.

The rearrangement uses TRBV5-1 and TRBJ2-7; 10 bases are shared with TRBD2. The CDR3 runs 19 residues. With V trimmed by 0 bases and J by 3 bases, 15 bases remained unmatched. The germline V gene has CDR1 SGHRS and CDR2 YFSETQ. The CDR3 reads CASSLAGGSSGGLIYEQYF. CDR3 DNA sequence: TGCGCCAGCAGCTTGGCCGGGGGTTCTAGCGGGGGCCTTATCTACGAGCAGTACTTC. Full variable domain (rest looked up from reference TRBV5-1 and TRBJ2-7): KAGVTQTPRYLIKTRGQQVTLSCSPISGHRSVSWYQQTPGQGLQFLFEYFSETQRNKGNFPGRFSGRQFSNSRSEMNVSTLELGDSALYLCASSLAGGSSGGLIYEQYFGPGTRLTVT.

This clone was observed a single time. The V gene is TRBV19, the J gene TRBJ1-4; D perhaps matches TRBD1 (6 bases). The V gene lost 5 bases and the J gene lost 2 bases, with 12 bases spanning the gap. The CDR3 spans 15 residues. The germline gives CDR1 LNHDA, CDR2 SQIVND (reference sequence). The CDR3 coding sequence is TGTGCCAGTAGTGGACGGGACAACACTAATGAAAAACTGTTTTTT. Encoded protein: CASSGRDNTNEKLFF.

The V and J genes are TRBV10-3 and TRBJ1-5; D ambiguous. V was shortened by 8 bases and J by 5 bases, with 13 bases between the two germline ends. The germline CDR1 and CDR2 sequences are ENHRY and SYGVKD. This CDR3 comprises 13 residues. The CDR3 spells CAIQDGLDQPQHF. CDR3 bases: TGTGCCATCCAGGACGGGCTGGATCAGCCCCAGCATTTT.